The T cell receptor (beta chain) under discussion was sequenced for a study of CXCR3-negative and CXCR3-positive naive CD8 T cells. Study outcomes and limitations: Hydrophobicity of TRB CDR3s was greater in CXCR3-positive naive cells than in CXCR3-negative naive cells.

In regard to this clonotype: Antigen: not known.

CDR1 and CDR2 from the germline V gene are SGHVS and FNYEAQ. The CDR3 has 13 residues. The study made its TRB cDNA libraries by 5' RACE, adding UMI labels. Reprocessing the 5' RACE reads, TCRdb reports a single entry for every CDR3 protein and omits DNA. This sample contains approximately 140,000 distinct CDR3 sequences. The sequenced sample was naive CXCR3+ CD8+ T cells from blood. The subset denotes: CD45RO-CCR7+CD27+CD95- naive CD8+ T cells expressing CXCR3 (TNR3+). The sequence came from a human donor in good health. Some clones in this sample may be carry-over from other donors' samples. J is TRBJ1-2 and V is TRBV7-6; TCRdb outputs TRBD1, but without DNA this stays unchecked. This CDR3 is CATTSGTAYGYTF.